This T cell receptor beta chain was documented in a study of T cells in localized non-small cell lung cancer. Study-wide results and limits: Greater blood T cell density accompanied longer overall survival. Highest T cell clonality was seen in uninvolved adjacent lung, surpassing that measured in tumor. Median detection of top 100 tumor clones in adjacent lung was about 60 clones. Owing to sequencing of a solitary tumor region, heterogeneity cannot be discounted.

Some clones are missing from TCRdb's copy, which holds only in-frame ones; the method was immunoSEQ multiplex PCR. The sample lists almost 30,000 clones; roughly 91% were seen once. Concerning this clone itself: Its specificity is unknown.

Germline values: CDR1 SGHRS, CDR2 YFSETQ. The CDR3 has 15 amino acids. V was trimmed by 1 base and J by 0 bases, leaving 7 bases between them. J is TRBJ2-2 and V is TRBV5-1; no definite D call. The source of this sequence is a female donor older than 55 with stage III squamous cell lung carcinoma. Material: peripheral blood, obtained before any cancer treatment. The CDR3 nucleotides read TGCGCCAGCAGCTTGTTCATCTCGAACACCGGGGAGCTGTTTTTT. Its translation: CASSLFISNTGELFF.